What follows are 10 T cell receptor beta chains derived from one specimen sequenced in a study of T and B cells in COVID-19 patients. TRB rearrangements were amplified by multiplex PCR with BIOMED2 TRB-A/B primers. MiXCR was run by TCRdb on the multiplex PCR reads, yielding one entry per CDR3 protein. The table has 13,000 or so distinct CDR3 sequences, 25% seen once; the top ten hold roughly 3.7%. From blood, about 240-550 ng of genomic DNA served as TRB template. Source material: blood. Receptors originate from a human donor who had recovered from COVID-19.

Ten or more counts support this clonotype. The rearrangement links TRBV18 to TRBJ1-5; TRBD1 aligns across 8 bases. CDR3 length: 16 residues. After removal of 6 bases from V and 0 bases from J, the junction contained 7 bases not matched to a gene. CDR1 is KGHSH and CDR2 is LQKENI in the germline V gene. In nucleotides, the CDR3 is TGTGCCAGCTCCTCAGGGGGCCTAGATAGCAATCAGCCCCAGCATTTT. The encoded protein is CASSSGGLDSNQPQHF.

This clonotype was counted between two and nine times. J is TRBJ1-4 and V is TRBV5-1, with D hard to call. Trimming shortened V by 0 bases and J by 5 bases, and 2 bases separated the two germline ends. Germline CDR1 and CDR2: SGHRS and YFSETQ. This CDR3 is built from 12 residues. CDR3 DNA sequence: TGCGCCAGCAGCTTGGCCAATGAAAAACTGTTTTTT. Translated: CASSLANEKLFF. Combining the CDR3 with reference TRBV5-1 and TRBJ1-4 gives the whole variable domain KAGVTQTPRYLIKTRGQQVTLSCSPISGHRSVSWYQQTPGQGLQFLFEYFSETQRNKGNFPGRFSGRQFSNSRSEMNVSTLELGDSALYLCASSLANEKLFFGSGTQLSVL.

The chain has TRBV4-1 and TRBJ2-7, with a possible D match to TRBD2 (7 bases). Per germline, CDR1 MGHRA and CDR2 YSYEKL. The CDR3 covers 13 residues. V was shortened by 1 base and J by 6 bases, with 10 bases between the two germline ends. Written as DNA, the CDR3 is TGCGCCAGCAGCCAAGCGCGGGGGCTCGAGCAGTACTTC. Amino acids: CASSQARGLEQYF.

This clonotype is termed medium-sized. The rearrangement uses TRBV15 and TRBJ2-1, with a tentative D call TRBD2 (5 bases). Trimming took 6 bases from V and 0 from J, leaving 15 bases between them. Germline V CDR1 and CDR2: LNHNV, YYDKDF (reference sequence). This CDR3 spans 16 amino acids. CDR3 in amino acids: CATSGQERSSYNEQFF. The CDR3 nucleotides are TGTGCCACCAGTGGGCAGGAGCGGTCCTCCTACAATGAGCAGTTCTTC.

This clonotype is medium-sized (0.01 to 0.1%) within its sample. The genes are TRBV15 and TRBJ2-1; D is undetermined. Trimming shortened V by 1 base and J by 3 bases, and 7 bases separated the two germline ends. Germline CDR1 LNHNV, CDR2 YYDKDF (reference sequence). The CDR3 runs to 14 residues. The DNA of the CDR3 is TGTGCCACCAGCAGAGTAAGCTTCTACAATGAGCAGTTCTTC. Amino acids: CATSRVSFYNEQFF.

This clonotype has just a few counts. CDR3 in DNA: TGTGCCAGCAGTCGGGAGGGCTTTGACGAGCAGTACTTC. It yields the protein CASSREGFDEQYF. The chain links TRBV7-9 to TRBJ2-7; 8 positions match TRBD2. V trimming: 6 bases; J trimming: 5 bases; junction bases outside the gene matches: 6. Per the germline V gene, CDR1 is SEHNR and CDR2 is FQNEAQ (reference sequence). The CDR3 spans 13 residues. The full variable domain, with the rest looked up from reference TRBV7-9 and TRBJ2-7, is DTGVSQNPRHKITKRGQNVTFRCDPISEHNRLYWYRQTLGQGPEFLTYFQNEAQLEKSRLLSDRFSAERPKGSFSTLEIQRTEQGDSAMYLCASSREGFDEQYFGPGTRLTVT.

In the case of this clonotype: A read error may be the cause here, since a much bigger clone is one base away. The V call is TRBV27, the J call TRBJ1-5, with a possible D match to TRBD1 (5 bases). The germline V gene encodes CDR1 MNHEY and CDR2 SMNVEV (reference sequence). V was shortened by 5 bases and J by 5 bases, with 13 bases between the two germline ends. This CDR3 is 14 amino acids long. Here the CDR3 reads CASSGATGYQPQHF. In DNA form, the CDR3 reads TGTGCCAGCAGTGGGGCTACCGGATATCAGCCCCAGCATTTT.

To note about this clonotype: A read error may explain this, as a much larger clone is one base away. This is likely a read error, given that the CDR3 carries no conserved phenylalanine or tryptophan at its end. J is TRBJ1-5 and V is TRBV19; 9 bases are a match to TRBD1. CDR1 is LNHDA, CDR2 SQIVND, per germline (reference sequence). The CDR3 covers 16 residues. With V trimmed by 4 bases and J by 7 bases, 11 bases remained unmatched. CDR3 amino acids: CASSSLKTGGGQPQHY. In DNA form, the CDR3 reads TGTGCCAGTAGTAGCCTGAAGACAGGGGGAGGACAGCCCCAGCATTAT.

By frequency in the sample, this clonotype is medium-sized. The rearrangement joins TRBV6-5 to TRBJ2-7; D gene uncertain. Trimming removed 10 bases at V and 2 bases at J, with 12 bases between. The CDR3 is 12 amino acids. The germline V gene encodes CDR1 MNHEY and CDR2 SVGAGI. CDR3 amino acids: CATSLSTYEQYF. As DNA, the CDR3 is TGTGCCACCTCTTTGAGCACCTACGAGCAGTACTTC.

This clonotype showed up just a few times. This chain connects TRBV6-6 to TRBJ2-5; the match to TRBD2 covers 8 bases. V shed 6 bases, J shed 2 bases, and the junction held 14 bases outside the gene matches. The CDR3 covers 17 residues. Looked up from germline, CDR1 is MNHNY and CDR2 is SVGAGI (reference sequence). This chain's CDR3 is CASSKTGGGAEQETQYF. The CDR3 DNA reads as TGTGCCAGCAGCAAAACGGGGGGGGGCGCGGAACAAGAGACCCAGTACTTC.